Reported below is one T cell receptor beta chain. Its antigen remains unidentified. CDR1 is SGHTA and CDR2 is FQGNSA in the germline V gene. The CDR3 spans 12 residues. V shed 4 bases and J shed 6 bases, with 7 bases lying between them. The data originate from a study of post-analysis software for immune sequencing data. Whole-study context: Patients had relapsing-remitting, secondary progressive or progressive-relapsing multiple sclerosis; some lacked subtype.

Regarding the study as a whole: Normalized Chao1 diversity was significantly reduced in patients versus controls. Roughly 5 TRBV segments were significantly more frequent in patients than in controls. TRBV5-6, TRBV5-1 and TRBV20-1 were among these segments.

Incorporated into the TCR beta cDNA libraries were unique molecular identifiers, which served to reduce PCR and sequencing biases. Input amounts of 1 to 10 million T cells were used. These gave about 500,000 cDNA molecules, so each molecule approximated one T cell. MiXCR, run by TCRdb on the PCR reads, gives a single entry per CDR3 protein. The repertoire holds around 180,000 distinct CDR3 sequences, with around 28% as singletons. The sequencing input was blood. This rearrangement joins TRBV7-2 to TRBJ1-5; D call uncertain. This clonotype was sampled from a girl between 10 and 17 years old with multiple sclerosis. CDR3: CASSSPPQPQHF. CDR3 sequence (DNA): TGTGCCAGCAGCTCCCCCCCTCAGCCCCAGCATTTT.